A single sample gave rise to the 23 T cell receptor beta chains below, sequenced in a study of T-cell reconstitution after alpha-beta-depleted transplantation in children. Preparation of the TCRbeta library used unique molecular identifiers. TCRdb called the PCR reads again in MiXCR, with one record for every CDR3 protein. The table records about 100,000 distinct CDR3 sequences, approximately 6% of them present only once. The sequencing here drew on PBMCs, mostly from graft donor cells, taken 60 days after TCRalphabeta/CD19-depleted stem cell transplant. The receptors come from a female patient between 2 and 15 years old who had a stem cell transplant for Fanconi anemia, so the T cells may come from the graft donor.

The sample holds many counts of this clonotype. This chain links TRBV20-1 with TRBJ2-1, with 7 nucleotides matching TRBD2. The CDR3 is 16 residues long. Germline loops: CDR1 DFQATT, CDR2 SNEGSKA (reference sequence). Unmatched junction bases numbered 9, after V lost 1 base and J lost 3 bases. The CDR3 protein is CSARAQTSRIYNEQFF. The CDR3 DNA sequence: TGCAGTGCTAGAGCCCAGACTAGCAGGATCTACAATGAGCAGTTCTTC.

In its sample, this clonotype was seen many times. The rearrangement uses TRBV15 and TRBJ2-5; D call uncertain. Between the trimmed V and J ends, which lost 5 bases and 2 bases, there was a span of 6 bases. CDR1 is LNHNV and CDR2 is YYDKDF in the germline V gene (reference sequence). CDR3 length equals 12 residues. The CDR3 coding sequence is TGTGCCACCAGCCAGGAACAAGAGACCCAGTACTTC. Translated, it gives CATSQEQETQYF.

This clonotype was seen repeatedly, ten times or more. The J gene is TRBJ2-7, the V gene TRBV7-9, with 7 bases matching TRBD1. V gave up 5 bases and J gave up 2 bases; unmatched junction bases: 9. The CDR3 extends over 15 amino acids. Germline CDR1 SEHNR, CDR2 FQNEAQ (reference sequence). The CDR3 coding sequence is TGTGCCAGCAGCCGACACGGGCAGGGGGCCTACGAGCAGTACTTC. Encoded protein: CASSRHGQGAYEQYF. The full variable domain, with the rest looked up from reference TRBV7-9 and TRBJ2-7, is DTGVSQNPRHKITKRGQNVTFRCDPISEHNRLYWYRQTLGQGPEFLTYFQNEAQLEKSRLLSDRFSAERPKGSFSTLEIQRTEQGDSAMYLCASSRHGQGAYEQYFGPGTRLTVT.

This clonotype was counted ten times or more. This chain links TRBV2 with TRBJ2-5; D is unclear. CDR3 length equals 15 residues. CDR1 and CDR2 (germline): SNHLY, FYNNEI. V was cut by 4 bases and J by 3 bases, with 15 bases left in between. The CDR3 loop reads CASSGKSSGKETQYF. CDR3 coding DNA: TGTGCCAGCAGTGGAAAGTCTAGTGGGAAAGAGACCCAGTACTTC.

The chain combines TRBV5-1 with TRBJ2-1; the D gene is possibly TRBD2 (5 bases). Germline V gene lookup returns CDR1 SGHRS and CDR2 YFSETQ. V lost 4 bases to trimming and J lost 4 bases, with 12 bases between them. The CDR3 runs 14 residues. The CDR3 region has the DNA TGCGCCAGCAGCGGGAGCCTTCTTTACAATGAGCAGTTCTTC. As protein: CASSGSLLYNEQFF. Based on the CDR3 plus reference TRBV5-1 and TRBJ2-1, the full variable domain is KAGVTQTPRYLIKTRGQQVTLSCSPISGHRSVSWYQQTPGQGLQFLFEYFSETQRNKGNFPGRFSGRQFSNSRSEMNVSTLELGDSALYLCASSGSLLYNEQFFGPGTRLTVL.

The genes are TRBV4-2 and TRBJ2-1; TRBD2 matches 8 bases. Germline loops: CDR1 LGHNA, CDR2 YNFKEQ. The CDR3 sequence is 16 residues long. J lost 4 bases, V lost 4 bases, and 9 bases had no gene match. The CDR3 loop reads CASSPVSGDGYNEQFF. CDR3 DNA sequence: TGTGCCAGCAGCCCAGTTAGCGGGGACGGGTACAATGAGCAGTTCTTC.

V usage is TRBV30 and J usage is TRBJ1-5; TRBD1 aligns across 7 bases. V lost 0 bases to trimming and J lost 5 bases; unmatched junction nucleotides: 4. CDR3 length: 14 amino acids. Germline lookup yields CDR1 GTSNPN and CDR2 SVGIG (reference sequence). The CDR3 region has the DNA TGTGCCTGGAGTGTGGACAGGTCACATCAGCCCCAGCATTTT. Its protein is CAWSVDRSHQPQHF.

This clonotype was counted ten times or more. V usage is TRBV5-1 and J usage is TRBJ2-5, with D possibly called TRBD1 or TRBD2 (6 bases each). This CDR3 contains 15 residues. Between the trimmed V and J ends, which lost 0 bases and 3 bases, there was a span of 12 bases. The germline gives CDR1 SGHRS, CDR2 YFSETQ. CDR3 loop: CASSLAGGREETQYF. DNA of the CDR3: TGCGCCAGCAGCTTGGCCGGGGGCAGGGAAGAGACCCAGTACTTC.

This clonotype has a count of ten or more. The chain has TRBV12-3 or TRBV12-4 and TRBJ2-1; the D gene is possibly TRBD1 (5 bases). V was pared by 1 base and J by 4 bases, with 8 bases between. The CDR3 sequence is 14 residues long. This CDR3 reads CASSLVDTYNEQFF. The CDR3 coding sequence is TGTGCCAGCAGTTTAGTGGACACATACAATGAGCAGTTCTTC.

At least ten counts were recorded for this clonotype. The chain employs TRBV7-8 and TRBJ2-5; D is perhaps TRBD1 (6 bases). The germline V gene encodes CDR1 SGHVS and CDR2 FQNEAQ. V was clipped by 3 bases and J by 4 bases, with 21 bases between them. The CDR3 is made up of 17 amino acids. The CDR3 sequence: CASSFLPLGGAAETQYF. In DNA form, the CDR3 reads TGTGCCAGCAGCTTCCTCCCCCTAGGGGGAGCAGCAGAGACCCAGTACTTC.

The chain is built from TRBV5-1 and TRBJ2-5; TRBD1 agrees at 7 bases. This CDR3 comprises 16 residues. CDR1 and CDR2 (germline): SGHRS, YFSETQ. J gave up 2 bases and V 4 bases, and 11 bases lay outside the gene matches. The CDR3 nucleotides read TGCGCCAGCAGCCCTCACAGGGGACATCCTCAAGAGACCCAGTACTTC. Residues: CASSPHRGHPQETQYF.

The CDR3 DNA reads TGTGCCAGCAGCTTAGGACAGGTTTCTGAGCAGTTCTTC. It is translated as CASSLGQVSEQFF. V usage is TRBV7-9 and J usage is TRBJ2-1, with a possible D match to TRBD1 (6 bases). Trimming removed 1 base from V and 9 bases from J, with 10 bases in between. The CDR3 is 13 amino acids. In germline, CDR1 is SEHNR, CDR2 FQNEAQ (reference sequence).

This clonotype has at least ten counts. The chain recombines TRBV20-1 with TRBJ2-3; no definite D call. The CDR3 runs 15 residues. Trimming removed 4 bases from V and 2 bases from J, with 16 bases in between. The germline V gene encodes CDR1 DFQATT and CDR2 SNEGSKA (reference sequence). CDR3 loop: CSATGPPVFTDTQYF. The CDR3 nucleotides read TGCAGTGCTACCGGACCCCCCGTTTTCACAGATACGCAGTATTTT.

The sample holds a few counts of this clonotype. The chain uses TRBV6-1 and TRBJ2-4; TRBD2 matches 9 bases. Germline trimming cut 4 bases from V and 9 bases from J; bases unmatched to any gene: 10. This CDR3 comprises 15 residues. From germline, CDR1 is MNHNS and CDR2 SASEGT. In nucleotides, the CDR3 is TGTGCCAGCAGTGCCCTCGCGGGGGGGCGTCCCATTCAGTACTTC. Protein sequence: CASSALAGGRPIQYF.

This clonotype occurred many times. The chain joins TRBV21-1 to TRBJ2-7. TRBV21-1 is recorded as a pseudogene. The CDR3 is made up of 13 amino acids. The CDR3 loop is CASRAFKSYEQYF. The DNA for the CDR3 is TGTGCCAGCAGGGCCTTCAAATCCTACGAGCAGTACTTC.

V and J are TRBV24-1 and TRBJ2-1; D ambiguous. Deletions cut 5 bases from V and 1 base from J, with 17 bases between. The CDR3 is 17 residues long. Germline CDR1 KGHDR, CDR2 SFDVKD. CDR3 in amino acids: CATSGIQTDLSYNEQFF. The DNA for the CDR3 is TGTGCCACCAGTGGGATTCAGACCGACCTATCCTACAATGAGCAGTTCTTC.

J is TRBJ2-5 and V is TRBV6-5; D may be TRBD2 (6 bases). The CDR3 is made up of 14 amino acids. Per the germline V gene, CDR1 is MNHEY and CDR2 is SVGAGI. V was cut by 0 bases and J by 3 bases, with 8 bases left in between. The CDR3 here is CASSYSLAEETQYF. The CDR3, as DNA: TGTGCCAGCAGTTACTCCTTAGCGGAAGAGACCCAGTACTTC.

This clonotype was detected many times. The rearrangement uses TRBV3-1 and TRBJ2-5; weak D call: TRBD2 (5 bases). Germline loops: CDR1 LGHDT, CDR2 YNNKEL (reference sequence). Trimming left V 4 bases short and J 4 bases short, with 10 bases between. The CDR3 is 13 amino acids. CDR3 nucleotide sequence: TGTGCCAGCAGCCCGGACTCAGGAGAGACCCAGTACTTC. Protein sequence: CASSPDSGETQYF.

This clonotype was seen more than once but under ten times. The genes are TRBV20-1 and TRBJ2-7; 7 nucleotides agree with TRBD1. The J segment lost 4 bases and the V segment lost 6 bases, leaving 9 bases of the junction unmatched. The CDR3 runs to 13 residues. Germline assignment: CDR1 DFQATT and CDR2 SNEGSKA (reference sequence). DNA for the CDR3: TGCAGTGCACCGTACAGGGGTAATTACGAGCAGTACTTC. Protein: CSAPYRGNYEQYF.

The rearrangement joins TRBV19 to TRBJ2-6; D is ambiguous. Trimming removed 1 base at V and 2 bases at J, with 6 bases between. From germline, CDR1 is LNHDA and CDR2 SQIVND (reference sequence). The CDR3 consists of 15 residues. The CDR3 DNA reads TGTGCCAGTAGTATAGCCAGCCCTGGGGCCAACGTCCTGACTTTC. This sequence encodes CASSIASPGANVLTF.

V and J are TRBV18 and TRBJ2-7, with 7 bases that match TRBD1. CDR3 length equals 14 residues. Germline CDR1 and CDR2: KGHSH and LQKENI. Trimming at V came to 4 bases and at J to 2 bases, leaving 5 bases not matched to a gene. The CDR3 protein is CASSLGTETYEQYF. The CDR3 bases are TGTGCCAGCTCACTCGGGACAGAGACCTACGAGCAGTACTTC.

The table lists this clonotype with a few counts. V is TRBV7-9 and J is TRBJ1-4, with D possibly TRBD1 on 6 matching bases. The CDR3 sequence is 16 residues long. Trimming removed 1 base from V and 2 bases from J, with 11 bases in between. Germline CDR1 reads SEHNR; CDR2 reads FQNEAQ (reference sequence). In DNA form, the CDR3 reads TGTGCCAGCAGCTTAGGGAACAGGGAGACTAATGAAAAACTGTTTTTT. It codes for CASSLGNRETNEKLFF.

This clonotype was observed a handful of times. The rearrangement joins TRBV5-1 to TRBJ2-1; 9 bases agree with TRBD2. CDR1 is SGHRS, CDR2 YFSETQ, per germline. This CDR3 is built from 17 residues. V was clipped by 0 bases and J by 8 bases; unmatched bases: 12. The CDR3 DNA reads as TGCGCCAGCAGCTTGGGAATGCCGGGACTAGCCCTATATGAGCAGTTCTTC. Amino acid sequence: CASSLGMPGLALYEQFF.